One and the same sample provided the 22 T cell receptor beta chains below, sequenced in a study of T cell changes during pregnancy in multiple sclerosis (dated by TCRdb to the late 2010s). Receptor libraries were prepared by the immunoSEQ multiplex PCR assay. TCRdb obtained this table from immuneACCESS and retained in-frame rearrangements with V and J assigned. These tables miss some clones; where compared with another copy, unresolved V genes account for less than half of the shortfall, and the remainder is unexplained. The sample includes approximately 83,000 clones, with roughly 93% observed a single time. Of the sample, 4.3% falls within the top ten clones. The sequencing here drew on peripheral blood, taken in the first trimester of pregnancy. All receptors derive from a female donor with multiple sclerosis, enrolled in a pregnancy study.

V usage is TRBV6-5 and J usage is TRBJ1-6, with 7 bases identical to TRBD1. The CDR3 runs 15 residues. Trimming at V came to 6 bases and at J to 4 bases, leaving 6 bases not matched to a gene. Germline V gene sequence: CDR1 MNHEY, CDR2 SVGAGI. As DNA, the CDR3 is TGTGCCAGCAGCCCTACAGGGGCATATAATTCACCCCTCCACTTT. Protein: CASSPTGAYNSPLHF.

J is TRBJ1-1 and V is TRBV10-2; no clear D. The CDR3 consists of 16 residues. Deletions cut 3 bases from V and 1 base from J, with 15 bases between. CDR1 is WSHSY and CDR2 is SAAADI in the germline V gene. CDR3 sequence reads: CASSEDLQPSNTEAFF. As DNA, the CDR3 is TGCGCCAGCAGTGAAGACCTACAGCCGTCGAACACTGAAGCTTTCTTT.

The chain couples TRBV5-1 to TRBJ1-1; tentative D call: TRBD1 (6 bases). The length of the CDR3 is 15 residues. The germline V and J ends were trimmed by 3 bases and 6 bases, with 18 bases remaining between them. Germline lookup yields CDR1 SGHRS and CDR2 YFSETQ. CDR3 nucleotide sequence: TGCGCCAGCAGCTCGGGGTTGACGGGGGGCCCTGAAGCTTTCTTT. Translation: CASSSGLTGGPEAFF.

This clone was detected a few times. For the CDR3, the DNA is TGTGCCTGGAGTGTATCAGGGCCTACTGAAGCTTTCTTT. Translating gives CAWSVSGPTEAFF. This chain uses TRBV30 with TRBJ1-1; perhaps TRBD1 as D (5 bases). Germline CDR1 reads GTSNPN; CDR2 reads SVGIG (reference sequence). V was trimmed by 0 bases and J by 5 bases, leaving 10 bases between them. The CDR3 sequence is 13 residues long.

The genes are TRBV5-1 and TRBJ2-2; the D is unclear. V lost 5 bases and J lost 4, with 3 bases in between. CDR1 and CDR2 (germline): SGHRS, YFSETQ. CDR3 length equals 11 residues. As DNA, the CDR3 is TGCGCCAGCAGACTCACCGGGGAGCTGTTTTTT. Amino acids: CASRLTGELFF.

The CDR3 loop reads CASSPNAGGAGQPQHF. In nucleotides, the CDR3 is TGTGCCAGCTCACCAAACGCAGGGGGCGCCGGTCAGCCCCAGCATTTT. The genes are TRBV18 and TRBJ1-5, with 8 positions matching TRBD1. There are 16 residues in the CDR3. J gave up 6 bases and V 2 bases, and 9 bases lay outside the gene matches. CDR1 is KGHSH, CDR2 LQKENI, per germline.

The gene calls are TRBV19 and TRBJ1-5; D is ambiguous. The length of the CDR3 is 12 residues. Trimming removed 8 bases at V and 5 bases at J, with 10 bases between. Germline CDR1 LNHDA, CDR2 SQIVND (reference sequence). CDR3 region: CASEVPYQPQHF. The CDR3 region has the DNA TGTGCCAGTGAGGTTCCTTATCAGCCCCAGCATTTT.

This chain links TRBV7-6 with TRBJ1-1, with TRBD1 as a possible D gene (5 bases). Germline-derived CDR1 and CDR2 are SGHVS and FNYEAQ. The CDR3 totals 15 residues. V lost 6 bases and J lost 5, with 19 bases in between. CDR3 nucleotide sequence: TGTGCCAGCAGGGGAGGTCGAGGGGCGCGGACTGAAGCTTTCTTT. Translating gives CASRGGRGARTEAFF.

The gene calls are TRBV5-1 and TRBJ2-7, with no clear D. The CDR3 loop spans 14 amino acids. The germline CDR1 and CDR2 sequences are SGHRS and YFSETQ. Trimming took off 5 bases at V and 1 base at J, with 13 bases between the two ends. The CDR3 here is CASSPGISSYEQYF. The CDR3 bases are TGCGCCAGCAGTCCAGGCATTTCTTCCTACGAGCAGTACTTC.

This rearrangement joins TRBV15 to TRBJ2-1; possibly TRBD2 for D (5 bases). V was pared by 0 bases and J by 5 bases, with 11 bases between. CDR1 is LNHNV and CDR2 is YYDKDF in the germline V gene (reference sequence). There are 15 residues in the CDR3. The CDR3 region is CATSRDAPGNNEQFF. In nucleotides, the CDR3 is TGTGCCACCAGCAGAGATGCCCCGGGAAACAATGAGCAGTTCTTC.

The CDR3 bases are TGTGCCTGGAGTAAGGGGGAATACGAGCAGTACTTC. Translation gives CAWSKGEYEQYF. The V and J genes are TRBV30 and TRBJ2-7; perhaps TRBD1 as D (6 bases). Germline V gene lookup returns CDR1 GTSNPN and CDR2 SVGIG (reference sequence). V lost 2 bases to trimming and J lost 4 bases, with 9 bases between them. This CDR3 spans 12 amino acids.

CDR3 DNA sequence: TGTGCCAGCTCACCCCTCGGACTAGCGGGGGGGCCCTACGAGCAGTACTTC. Encoded protein: CASSPLGLAGGPYEQYF. The genes are TRBV18 and TRBJ2-7; 15 nucleotides align to TRBD2. J lost 2 bases, V lost 3 bases, and 5 bases had no gene match. In germline, CDR1 is KGHSH, CDR2 LQKENI. The CDR3 length is 17 residues.

The chain uses TRBV11-3 and TRBJ2-2, with TRBD2 identical over 8 bases. The CDR3 is 19 residues long. Germline assignment: CDR1 SGHNT and CDR2 YENEEA. V gave up 1 base and J gave up 1 base; unmatched junction bases: 11. CDR3 bases: TGTGCCAGCAGCTTAGGATTTAGGAGCGGGGGACAGAACACCGGGGAGCTGTTTTTT. Translation: CASSLGFRSGGQNTGELFF.

The gene calls are TRBV5-1 and TRBJ1-3, with D perhaps matching TRBD1 (6 bases). V was pared by 4 bases and J by 0 bases, with 11 bases between. CDR1 SGHRS and CDR2 YFSETQ come from the germline V gene. CDR3 size: 15 residues. The CDR3 loop reads CASSEGGRSGNTIYF. CDR3 DNA: TGCGCCAGCAGCGAAGGGGGTCGCTCTGGAAACACCATATATTTT.

This chain links TRBV27 with TRBJ1-1, with a tentative D call TRBD1 (5 bases). Per the germline V gene, CDR1 is MNHEY and CDR2 is SMNVEV (reference sequence). Trimming took 1 base from V and 2 from J, leaving 8 bases between them. The CDR3 totals 14 residues. CDR3 residues: CASSLLTGNTEAFF. In DNA form, the CDR3 reads TGTGCCAGCAGTTTATTAACAGGTAACACTGAAGCTTTCTTT.

The chain joins TRBV11-1 to TRBJ1-1; D is undetermined. The germline CDR1 and CDR2 sequences are SGHAT and FQDESV (reference sequence). CDR3 length: 15 residues. V lost 0 bases and J lost 5, with 13 bases in between. The CDR3 reads CASSLAQTGATEAFF. The DNA for the CDR3 is TGTGCCAGCAGCTTAGCTCAGACGGGTGCGACTGAAGCTTTCTTT.

The chain joins TRBV11-2 to TRBJ1-5; D unclear. The CDR3 covers 15 residues. Germline lookup yields CDR1 SGHAT and CDR2 FQNNGV. Trimming left V 0 bases short and J 0 bases short, with 6 bases between. As DNA, the CDR3 is TGTGCCAGCAGCTTAGAGGGAGGTAGCAATCAGCCCCAGCATTTT. Protein sequence: CASSLEGGSNQPQHF.

This clone was counted a single time. This chain joins TRBV2 and TRBJ1-3, with a tentative D call TRBD1 (5 bases). V was pared by 7 bases and J by 0 bases, with 13 bases between. Germline lookup yields CDR1 SNHLY and CDR2 FYNNEI. CDR3 length: 15 amino acids. CDR3 coding DNA: TGTGCCAGCAACCTGGGACTGCTCTCTGGAAACACCATATATTTT. Protein: CASNLGLLSGNTIYF.

This chain connects TRBV5-4 to TRBJ2-5; TRBD2 aligns across 8 bases. CDR1 is SGHNT, CDR2 YYREEE, per germline (reference sequence). After removal of 4 bases from V and 6 bases from J, the junction contained 8 bases not matched to a gene. CDR3 length equals 14 residues. The CDR3 here is CASSPPGGAKTQYF. The CDR3 nucleotides are TGTGCCAGCAGCCCCCCCGGGGGGGCGAAGACCCAGTACTTC.

The V and J genes are TRBV7-3 and TRBJ2-3, with D uncertain. Per germline, CDR1 SGHTA and CDR2 FQGTGA. The CDR3 is made up of 14 amino acids. V lost 4 bases, J lost 1 base, and 9 bases lay in between. In DNA, the CDR3 is TGTGCCAGCAGCTCCTTTTTTGGCACAGATACGCAGTATTTT. It translates to CASSSFFGTDTQYF. The variable domain in full, with the rest retrieved from reference TRBV7-3 and TRBJ2-3, is GAGVSQTPSNKVTEKGKYVELRCDPISGHTALYWYRQSLGQGPEFLIYFQGTGAADDSGLPNDRFFAVRPEGSVSTLKIQRTERGDSAVYLCASSSFFGTDTQYFGPGTRLTVL.

This chain connects TRBV9 to TRBJ1-2, with unresolved D. The germline CDR1 and CDR2 sequences are SGDLS and YYNGEE. The V end lost 2 bases, the J end lost 4 bases, and 15 bases lay between the germline ends. The CDR3 extends over 15 amino acids. The CDR3 loop is CASSVAHRDIYGYTF. DNA of the CDR3: TGTGCCAGCAGCGTGGCCCACCGGGATATCTATGGCTACACCTTC.

The chain has TRBV6-1 and TRBJ2-2, with 8 nucleotides matching TRBD1. Germline trimming cut 6 bases from V and 10 bases from J; bases unmatched to any gene: 10. This CDR3 is 14 amino acids long. CDR1 MNHNS and CDR2 SASEGT come from the germline V gene. The CDR3 is CASSARSTGEELFF. CDR3 coding DNA: TGTGCCAGCAGCGCCCGCTCGACAGGGGAGGAGCTGTTTTTT.